The clone carrying this T cell receptor beta chain is categorized as medium-sized (0.01 to 0.1%). Its antigen is not identified. These data belong to a study of glioma-infiltrating T cells. The germline V gene encodes CDR1 DFQATT and CDR2 SNEGSKA (reference sequence). There are 12 residues in the CDR3. Between the trimmed V and J ends, which lost 4 bases and 8 bases, there was a span of 14 bases. The iRepertoire nested amplicon-rescue multiplex PCR amplified TCR alpha and beta CDR3s from RNA. For one-step reverse transcription and amplification, about 90-400 ng of tissue mRNA or PBMC total RNA was used. Each CDR3 protein gets one entry after TCRdb re-called the multiplex PCR reads with MiXCR. This table holds around 170,000 distinct CDR3 sequences, more than 35% found once. Study-wide results and caveats: Non-neoplastic patients had below-expected tissue-blood divergence, while all gliomas exceeded expectation. Very few CDR3 sequences were shared between tissue and blood.

This sequence joins TRBV20-1 and TRBJ1-1; D is unresolved. The source material was glioma tissue, nonneoplastic brain tissue, or PBMCs (not recorded which). This TCR was recovered from a human donor with low-grade glioma or glioblastoma, undergoing nonglioma brain surgery, or in good health (not recorded which). The DNA of the CDR3 is TGCAGTGCTAAGATTCGGACCGACGAAGCTTTCTTT. This encodes CSAKIRTDEAFF.